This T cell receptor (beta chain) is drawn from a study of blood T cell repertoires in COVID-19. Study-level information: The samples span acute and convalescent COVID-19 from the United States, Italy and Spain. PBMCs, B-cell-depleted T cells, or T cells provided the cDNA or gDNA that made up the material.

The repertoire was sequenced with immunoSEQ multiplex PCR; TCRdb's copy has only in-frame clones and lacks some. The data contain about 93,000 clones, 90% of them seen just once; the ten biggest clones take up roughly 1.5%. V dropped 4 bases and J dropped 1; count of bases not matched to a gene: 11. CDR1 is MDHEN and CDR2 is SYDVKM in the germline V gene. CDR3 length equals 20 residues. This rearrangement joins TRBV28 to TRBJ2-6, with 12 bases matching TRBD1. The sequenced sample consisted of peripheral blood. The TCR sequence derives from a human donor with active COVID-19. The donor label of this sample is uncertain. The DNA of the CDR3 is TGTGCCAGCAGTTCACAGCCGGGACAGGGGGCTGGGTCTGGGGCCAACGTCCTGACTTTC. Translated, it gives CASSSQPGQGAGSGANVLTF.